A single sample is the source of the 18 T cell receptor beta chains below, sequenced in a study of blood T cell repertoires in COVID-19. Assay used: immunoSEQ multiplex PCR; TCRdb lists only in-frame clones, some missing. In the table there are 250,000 to 350,000 clones, approximately 89% of which are singletons. The sample comprised peripheral blood. Receptors were obtained from a woman in her forties or fifties who had recovered from COVID-19.

The V and J genes are TRBV3-1 (or the pseudogene TRBV3-2) and TRBJ2-7; 8 bases agree with TRBD1. The junction had 8 bases not matched to a gene; V was cut back by 0 bases and J by 7 bases. The CDR3 is 15 residues long. Germline V gene sequence: CDR1 LGHDT, CDR2 YNNKEL (reference sequence). The CDR3 DNA reads as TGTGCCAGCAGCCAAGATGGGGCAGGGGGCGGGGAGCAGTACTTC. Translation gives CASSQDGAGGGEQYF.

This clone was seen a single time. The chain has TRBV18 and TRBJ2-4, with a tentative D call TRBD2 (5 bases). Germline CDR1 reads KGHSH; CDR2 reads LQKENI. The CDR3 length is 13 residues. V shed 0 bases and J shed 8 bases, with 8 bases lying between them. As DNA, the CDR3 is TGTGCCAGCTCACCACCGTTGGGAGACATTCAGTACTTC. Its translation: CASSPPLGDIQYF. Filled out from reference TRBV18 and TRBJ2-4, the complete variable domain reads NAGVMQNPRHLVRRRGQEARLRCSPMKGHSHVYWYRQLPEEGLKFMVYLQKENIIDESGMPKERFSAEFPKEGPSILRIQQVVRGDSAAYFCASSPPLGDIQYFGAGTRLSVL.

This clone has more than one count but fewer than ten. The chain joins TRBV19 to TRBJ2-7; TRBD1 agrees at 7 bases. The CDR3 is 14 residues long. With 10 bases clipped from V and 0 bases from J, the junction kept 9 bases outside the gene matches. Germline CDR1 and CDR2: LNHDA and SQIVND (reference sequence). Here the CDR3 DNA reads TGTGCCACCCGGGGACAGCATAGCTCCTACGAGCAGTACTTC. Translating it yields CATRGQHSSYEQYF.

V gene TRBV5-6 combines with J gene TRBJ1-1; D is ambiguous. The V gene lost 4 bases and the J gene lost 5 bases, with 9 bases spanning the gap. CDR1 is SGHDT and CDR2 is YYEEEE in the germline V gene. This CDR3 has 12 amino acids. CDR3 protein: CASSVRYTEAFF. The CDR3, as DNA: TGTGCCAGCAGCGTTCGTTATACTGAAGCTTTCTTT.

J is TRBJ2-3 and V is TRBV27, with a possible D match to TRBD1 (6 bases). Germline CDR1 reads MNHEY; CDR2 reads SMNVEV (reference sequence). V was trimmed by 6 bases and J by 0 bases, leaving 13 bases between them. This CDR3 region has 15 residues. The CDR3 reads CASRQGTSSTDTQYF. As DNA, the CDR3 is TGTGCCAGCAGACAAGGGACAAGTAGCACAGATACGCAGTATTTT.

The chain employs TRBV2 and TRBJ1-6; D is possibly TRBD1 (5 bases). The germline V gene has CDR1 SNHLY and CDR2 FYNNEI. V lost 8 bases, J lost 5 bases, and 13 bases lay in between. This CDR3 contains 14 residues. Here the CDR3 DNA reads TGTGCCAGCGGTCGACAGTCGAATAATTCACCCCTCCACTTT. This encodes CASGRQSNNSPLHF.

This sequence joins TRBV7-2 and TRBJ2-1; 8 bases agree with TRBD2. The length of the CDR3 is 15 residues. In germline, CDR1 is SGHTA, CDR2 FQGNSA. V lost 7 bases, J lost 6 bases, and 11 bases stayed unmatched. Here the CDR3 DNA reads TGTGCCAGCACCCGGGGGGCGGGGGGCCCCAATGAGCAGTTCTTC. It yields the protein CASTRGAGGPNEQFF.

The chain links TRBV6-2 or TRBV6-3 to TRBJ2-1, with TRBD2 identical over 9 bases. The CDR3 has 13 residues. The junction had 1 base not matched to a gene; V was cut back by 0 bases and J by 10 bases. Germline CDR1 is MNHEY and CDR2 is SVGEGT. CDR3: CASSYSTSGEQFF. CDR3 sequence (DNA): TGTGCCAGCAGTTACTCGACTAGCGGAGAGCAGTTCTTC.

Notes on this clone: This specimen includes other DNA sequences encoding the same CDR3. V and J are TRBV7-2 and TRBJ1-1; possible D gene TRBD1, 5 bases. V was shortened by 5 bases and J by 3 bases, with 16 bases between the two germline ends. The CDR3 totals 15 residues. Germline loops: CDR1 SGHTA, CDR2 FQGNSA. CDR3: CASSLEGTGDTEAFF. Written as DNA, the CDR3 is TGTGCCAGCAGCCTAGAAGGGACGGGGGACACTGAAGCTTTCTTT.

This chain links TRBV25-1 with TRBJ1-2; D ambiguous. This CDR3 has 13 amino acids. Trimming cost V 4 bases and J 2 bases, with 8 bases left between them. Germline CDR1 reads MGHDK; CDR2 reads SYGVNS. This CDR3 reads CASSVRINYGYTF. CDR3 coding DNA: TGTGCCAGCAGTGTGAGAATAAACTATGGCTACACCTTC.

This chain joins TRBV18 and TRBJ1-2, with 7 bases that match TRBD1. In germline, CDR1 is KGHSH, CDR2 LQKENI. V gave up 6 bases and J gave up 7 bases; unmatched junction bases: 14. The CDR3 covers 15 residues. The CDR3 here is CASSVPKRGLGGYTF. As DNA, the CDR3 is TGTGCCAGCTCGGTCCCAAAGAGGGGGCTCGGTGGCTACACCTTC.

The chain has TRBV18 and TRBJ2-3, with TRBD2 matching 9 bases. J gave up 3 bases and V 0 bases, and 1 base lay outside the gene matches. This CDR3 has 15 residues. The germline V gene encodes CDR1 KGHSH and CDR2 LQKENI. CDR3 loop: CASSPPSGRTDTQYF. The CDR3 DNA follows: TGTGCCAGCTCACCACCCAGCGGGAGGACAGATACGCAGTATTTT.

This chain links TRBV20-1 with TRBJ2-7; D remains unclear. Trimming removed 6 bases at V and 1 base at J, with 7 bases between. This CDR3 has 11 amino acids. Germline CDR1 reads DFQATT; CDR2 reads SNEGSKA (reference sequence). The CDR3: CSARHSYEQYF. The DNA for the CDR3 is TGCAGTGCGAGACATTCCTACGAGCAGTACTTC.

Only one count was recorded for this clone. J is TRBJ2-5 and V is TRBV19; 9 bases agree with TRBD2. After removal of 7 bases from V and 1 base from J, the junction contained 4 bases not matched to a gene. This CDR3 is 14 amino acids long. Germline values: CDR1 LNHDA, CDR2 SQIVND (reference sequence). This CDR3 reads CASKQTSGQETQYF. CDR3 DNA sequence: TGTGCCAGTAAGCAGACTAGCGGCCAAGAGACCCAGTACTTC.

The chain carries TRBV5-4 and TRBJ1-3, with D tentatively TRBD1 (5 bases). Trimming pared 3 bases from V and 2 bases from J, leaving 9 bases between. Germline V gives CDR1 SGHNT, CDR2 YYREEE (reference sequence). The CDR3 runs to 14 residues. CDR3 residues: CASSSQGAGNTIYF. The DNA for the CDR3 is TGTGCCAGCAGCTCGCAAGGGGCTGGAAACACCATATATTTT.

This clone has just a few counts. The CDR3 region has the DNA TGTGCCAGCAGCTTAGCAGGAGACGAGCAGTACTTC. Encoded protein: CASSLAGDEQYF. The chain uses TRBV7-9 and TRBJ2-7; D remains unclear. Germline CDR1 is SEHNR and CDR2 is FQNEAQ (reference sequence). Trimming removed 0 bases at V and 5 bases at J, with 5 bases between. This CDR3 contains 12 residues.

This chain connects TRBV10-3 to TRBJ1-6; D is perhaps TRBD1 (5 bases). V gave up 2 bases and J gave up 6 bases, with 11 bases separating them. Germline V gene lookup returns CDR1 ENHRY and CDR2 SYGVKD. The length of the CDR3 is 15 residues. CDR3 residues: CAISEGASGNSPLHF. The CDR3 region has the DNA TGTGCCATCAGTGAGGGGGCCTCGGGTAATTCACCCCTCCACTTT.

This clone appeared a single time. The genes are TRBV27 and TRBJ2-1; 7 positions agree with TRBD2. Germline V lookup: CDR1 MNHEY, CDR2 SMNVEV (reference sequence). The CDR3 runs to 18 residues. V lost 5 bases, J lost 8 bases, and 21 bases stayed unmatched. The CDR3 DNA reads as TGTGCCAGCAGTGGGCAGGGAGCGGGACGCCCGCTCAGGGATGAGCAGTTCTTC. It is translated as CASSGQGAGRPLRDEQFF.